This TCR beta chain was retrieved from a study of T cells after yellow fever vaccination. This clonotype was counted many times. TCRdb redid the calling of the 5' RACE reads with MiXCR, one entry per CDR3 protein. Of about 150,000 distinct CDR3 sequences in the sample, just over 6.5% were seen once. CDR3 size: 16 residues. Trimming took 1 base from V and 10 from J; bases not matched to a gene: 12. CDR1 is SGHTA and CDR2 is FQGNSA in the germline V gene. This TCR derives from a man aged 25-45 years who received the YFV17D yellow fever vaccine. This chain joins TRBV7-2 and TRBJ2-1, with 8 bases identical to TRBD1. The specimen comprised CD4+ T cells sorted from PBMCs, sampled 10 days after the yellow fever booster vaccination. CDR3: CASSLGGGQGAREQFF. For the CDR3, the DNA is TGTGCCAGCAGCTTAGGTGGGGGGCAGGGGGCTAGAGAGCAGTTCTTC.